This TCR beta chain is drawn from a study of PD-L1 blockade in urothelial cancer. Study-wide background: Patients, treated from about 2014 onward, received atezolizumab 1,200 mg intravenously every 3 weeks. Typically, measured as a median, blood samples had 141,255 T cells. In the patient group, twenty-five of 29 were males with bladder-origin urothelial cancer. At 3 weeks after treatment start (second dose) and again at 6 weeks, blood was analyzed.

The CDR3 runs 16 residues. After removal of 0 bases from V and 3 bases from J, the junction contained 5 bases not matched to a gene. Germline CDR1 MGHRA, CDR2 YSYEKL. The method was immunoSEQ multiplex PCR; TCRdb's version includes in-frame clones alone and lacks a portion of them. Here the sample spans about 83,000 clones, roughly nine tenths being singletons. The J gene is TRBJ2-7, the V gene TRBV4-1; TRBD1 aligns across 10 bases. The source material was PBMCs, sampled around atezolizumab (anti-PD-L1) treatment. The sequence was obtained from a woman in her 70s with urothelial cancer. CDR3 coding DNA: TGCGCCAGCAGCCAAGATTTGGACAGGGGGTACTACGAGCAGTACTTC. It is translated as CASSQDLDRGYYEQYF.